This T cell receptor beta chain was documented in a study of blood T cell repertoires in COVID-19. At the level of the study: Both acute and convalescent COVID-19 samples were obtained from the United States, Italy and Spain. Sources were T cells, B-cell-depleted T cells, or PBMCs; the material itself was cDNA or gDNA.

Germline V gives CDR1 SQVTM, CDR2 ANQGSEA. J lost 5 bases, V lost 3 bases, and 7 bases had no gene match. The CDR3 consists of 13 residues. In the authors' workflow: For nucleated cells, counts were estimated from reference gene primer amplification. Method: immunoSEQ multiplex PCR; TCRdb's copy keeps in-frame clones and lacks some. For V, J and clone size, that table is used; D and trimming come from the DNA. The sample lists around 150,000 clones; around 82% were seen once. Recruited during active infection, patients (from Seattle) were subsequently followed longitudinally. Sequencing input: peripheral blood. The chain recombines TRBV29-1 with TRBJ2-7; 7 bases match TRBD2. The source of this sequence is a middle-aged woman with COVID-19, enrolled during active disease. This CDR3 is CSVEGREHHEQYF. The DNA of the CDR3 is TGCAGCGTTGAGGGGCGGGAGCACCACGAGCAGTACTTC.